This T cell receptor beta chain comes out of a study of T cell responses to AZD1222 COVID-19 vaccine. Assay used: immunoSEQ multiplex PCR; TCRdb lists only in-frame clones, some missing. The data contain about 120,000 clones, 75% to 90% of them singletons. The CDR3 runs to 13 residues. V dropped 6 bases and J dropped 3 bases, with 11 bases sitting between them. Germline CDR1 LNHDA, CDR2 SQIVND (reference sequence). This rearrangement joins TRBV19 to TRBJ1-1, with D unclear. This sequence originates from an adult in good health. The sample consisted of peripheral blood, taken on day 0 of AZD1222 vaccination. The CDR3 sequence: CASRPDRYTEAFF. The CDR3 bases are TGTGCCAGTAGGCCCGATAGGTACACTGAAGCTTTCTTT.